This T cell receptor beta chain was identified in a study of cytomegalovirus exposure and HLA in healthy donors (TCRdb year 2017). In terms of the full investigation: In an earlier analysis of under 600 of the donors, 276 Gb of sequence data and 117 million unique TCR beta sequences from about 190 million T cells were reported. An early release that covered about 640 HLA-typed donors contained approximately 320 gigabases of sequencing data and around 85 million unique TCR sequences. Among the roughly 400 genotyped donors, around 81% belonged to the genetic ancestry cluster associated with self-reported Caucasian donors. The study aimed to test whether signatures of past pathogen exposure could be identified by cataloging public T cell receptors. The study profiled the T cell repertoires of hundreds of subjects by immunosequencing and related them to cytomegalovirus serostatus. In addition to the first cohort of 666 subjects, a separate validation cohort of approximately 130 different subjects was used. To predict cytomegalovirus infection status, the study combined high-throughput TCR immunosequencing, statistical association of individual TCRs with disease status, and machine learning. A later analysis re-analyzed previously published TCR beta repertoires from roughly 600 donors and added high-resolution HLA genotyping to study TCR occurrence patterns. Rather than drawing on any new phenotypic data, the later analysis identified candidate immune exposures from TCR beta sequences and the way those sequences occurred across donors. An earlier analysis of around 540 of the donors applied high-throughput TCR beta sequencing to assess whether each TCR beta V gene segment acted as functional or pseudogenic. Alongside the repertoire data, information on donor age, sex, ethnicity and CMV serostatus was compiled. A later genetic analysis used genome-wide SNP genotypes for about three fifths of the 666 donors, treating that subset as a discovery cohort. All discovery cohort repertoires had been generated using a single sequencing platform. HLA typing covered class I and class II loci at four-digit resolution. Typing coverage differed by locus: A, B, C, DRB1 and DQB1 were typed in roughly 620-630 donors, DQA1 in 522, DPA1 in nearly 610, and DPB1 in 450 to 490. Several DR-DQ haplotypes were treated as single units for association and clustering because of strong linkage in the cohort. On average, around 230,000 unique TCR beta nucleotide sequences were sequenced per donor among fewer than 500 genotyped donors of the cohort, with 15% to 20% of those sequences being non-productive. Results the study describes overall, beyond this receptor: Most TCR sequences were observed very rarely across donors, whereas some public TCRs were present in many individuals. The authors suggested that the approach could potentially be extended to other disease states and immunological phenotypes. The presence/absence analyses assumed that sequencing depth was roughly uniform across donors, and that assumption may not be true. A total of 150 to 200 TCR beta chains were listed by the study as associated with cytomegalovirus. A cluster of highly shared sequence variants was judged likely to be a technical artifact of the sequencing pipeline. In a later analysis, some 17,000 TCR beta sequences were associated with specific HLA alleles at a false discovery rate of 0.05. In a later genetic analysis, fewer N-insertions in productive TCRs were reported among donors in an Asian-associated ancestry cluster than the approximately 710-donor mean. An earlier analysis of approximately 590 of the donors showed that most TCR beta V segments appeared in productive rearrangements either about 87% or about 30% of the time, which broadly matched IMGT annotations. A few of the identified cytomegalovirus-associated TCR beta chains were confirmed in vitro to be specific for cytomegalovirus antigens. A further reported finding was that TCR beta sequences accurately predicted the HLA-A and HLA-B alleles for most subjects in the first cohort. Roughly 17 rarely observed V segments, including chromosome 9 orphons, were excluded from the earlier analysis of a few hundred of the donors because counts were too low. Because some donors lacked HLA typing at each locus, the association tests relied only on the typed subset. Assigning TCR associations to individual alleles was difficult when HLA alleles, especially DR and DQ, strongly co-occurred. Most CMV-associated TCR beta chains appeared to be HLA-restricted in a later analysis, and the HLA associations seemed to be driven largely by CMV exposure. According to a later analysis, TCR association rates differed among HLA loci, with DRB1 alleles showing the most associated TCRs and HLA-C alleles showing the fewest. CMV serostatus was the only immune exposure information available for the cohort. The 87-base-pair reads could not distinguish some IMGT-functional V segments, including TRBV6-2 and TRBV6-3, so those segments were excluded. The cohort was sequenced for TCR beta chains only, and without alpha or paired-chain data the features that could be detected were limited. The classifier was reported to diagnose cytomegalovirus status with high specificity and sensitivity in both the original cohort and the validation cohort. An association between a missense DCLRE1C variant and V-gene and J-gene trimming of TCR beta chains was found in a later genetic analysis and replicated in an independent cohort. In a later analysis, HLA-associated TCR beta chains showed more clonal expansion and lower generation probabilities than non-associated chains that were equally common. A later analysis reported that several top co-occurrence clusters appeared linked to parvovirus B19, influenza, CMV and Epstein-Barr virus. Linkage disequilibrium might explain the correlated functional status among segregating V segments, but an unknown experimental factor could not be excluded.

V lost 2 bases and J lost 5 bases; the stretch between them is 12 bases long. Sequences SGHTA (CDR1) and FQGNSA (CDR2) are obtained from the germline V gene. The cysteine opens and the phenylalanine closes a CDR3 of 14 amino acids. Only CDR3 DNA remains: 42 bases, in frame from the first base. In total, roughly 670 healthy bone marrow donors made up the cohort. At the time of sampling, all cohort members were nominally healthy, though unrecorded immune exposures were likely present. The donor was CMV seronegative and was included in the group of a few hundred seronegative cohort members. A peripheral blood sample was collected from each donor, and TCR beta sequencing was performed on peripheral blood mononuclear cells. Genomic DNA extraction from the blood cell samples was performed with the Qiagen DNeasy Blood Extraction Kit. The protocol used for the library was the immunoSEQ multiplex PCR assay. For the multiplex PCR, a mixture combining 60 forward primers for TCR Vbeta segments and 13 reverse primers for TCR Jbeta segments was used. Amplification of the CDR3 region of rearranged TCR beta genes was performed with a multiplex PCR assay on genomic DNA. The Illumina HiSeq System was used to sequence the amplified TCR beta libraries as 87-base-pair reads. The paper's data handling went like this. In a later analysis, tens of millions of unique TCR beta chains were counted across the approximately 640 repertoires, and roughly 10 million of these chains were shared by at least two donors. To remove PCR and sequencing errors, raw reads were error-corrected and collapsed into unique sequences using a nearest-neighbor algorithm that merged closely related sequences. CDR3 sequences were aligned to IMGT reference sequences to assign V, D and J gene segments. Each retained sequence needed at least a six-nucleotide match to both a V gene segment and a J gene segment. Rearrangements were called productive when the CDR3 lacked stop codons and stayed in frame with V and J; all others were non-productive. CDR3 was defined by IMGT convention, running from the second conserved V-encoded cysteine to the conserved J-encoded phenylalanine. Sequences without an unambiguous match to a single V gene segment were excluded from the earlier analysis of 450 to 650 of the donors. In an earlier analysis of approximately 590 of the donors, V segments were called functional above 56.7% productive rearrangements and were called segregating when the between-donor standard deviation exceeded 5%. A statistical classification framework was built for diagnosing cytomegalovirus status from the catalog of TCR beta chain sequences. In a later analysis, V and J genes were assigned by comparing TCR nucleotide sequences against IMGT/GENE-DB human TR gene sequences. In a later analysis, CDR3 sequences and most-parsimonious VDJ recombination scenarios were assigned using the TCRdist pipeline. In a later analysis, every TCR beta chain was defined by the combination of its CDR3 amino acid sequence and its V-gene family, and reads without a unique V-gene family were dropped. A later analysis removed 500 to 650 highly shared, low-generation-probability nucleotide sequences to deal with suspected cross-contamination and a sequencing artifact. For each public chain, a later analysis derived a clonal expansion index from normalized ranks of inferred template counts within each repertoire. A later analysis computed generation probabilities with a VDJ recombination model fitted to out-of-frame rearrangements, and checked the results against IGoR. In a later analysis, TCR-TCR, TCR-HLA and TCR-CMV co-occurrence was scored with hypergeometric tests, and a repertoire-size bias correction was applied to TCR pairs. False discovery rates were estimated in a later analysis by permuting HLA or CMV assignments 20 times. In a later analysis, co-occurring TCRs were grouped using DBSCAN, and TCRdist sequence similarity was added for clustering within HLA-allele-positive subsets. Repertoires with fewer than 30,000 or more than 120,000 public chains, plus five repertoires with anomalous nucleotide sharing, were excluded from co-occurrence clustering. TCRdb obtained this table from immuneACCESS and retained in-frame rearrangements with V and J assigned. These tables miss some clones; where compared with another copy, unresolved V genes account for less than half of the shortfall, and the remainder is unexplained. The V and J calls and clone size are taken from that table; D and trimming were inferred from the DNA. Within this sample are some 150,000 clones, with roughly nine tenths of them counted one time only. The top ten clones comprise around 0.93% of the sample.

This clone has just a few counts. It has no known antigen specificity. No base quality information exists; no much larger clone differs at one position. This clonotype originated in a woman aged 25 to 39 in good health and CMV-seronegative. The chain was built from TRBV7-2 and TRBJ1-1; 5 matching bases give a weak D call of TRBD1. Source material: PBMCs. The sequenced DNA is TGTGCCAGCAGCTTATCGGGGGGTCGGACTGAAGCTTTCTTT. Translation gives CASSLSGGRTEAFF.